The subject of this entry is one T cell receptor beta chain. Its antigen remains unidentified. Profiled with immunoSEQ multiplex PCR; TCRdb holds only in-frame clones, not every one. Of some 150,000 clones listed, roughly 89% are singletons. Germline V lookup: CDR1 SGHTA, CDR2 FQGNSA. The CDR3 loop spans 15 amino acids. Trimming removed 5 bases at V and 0 bases at J, with 11 bases between. The sample comes from a study of T cell responses to AZD1222 COVID-19 vaccine. Study-wide points: Baseline serology detected seropositivity in only a handful of AZD1222 recipients. There were vaccine-associated CD4 TCRs across spike, dominant at 160-218 and 743-854. There were repertoire samples only from the period after the peak T cell response. Compared with day 0, the breadth and depth of the Spike-specific TCR repertoire rose significantly after two doses of AZD1222.

Sequencing used peripheral blood, obtained on day 0 of AZD1222 vaccination. J is TRBJ1-5 and V is TRBV7-2, with D possibly being TRBD1 (5 bases). The TCR was taken from an adult in good health. The CDR3 coding sequence is TGTGCCAGCAGCCCCTCGACAGATAGCAATCAGCCCCAGCATTTT. It encodes CASSPSTDSNQPQHF.